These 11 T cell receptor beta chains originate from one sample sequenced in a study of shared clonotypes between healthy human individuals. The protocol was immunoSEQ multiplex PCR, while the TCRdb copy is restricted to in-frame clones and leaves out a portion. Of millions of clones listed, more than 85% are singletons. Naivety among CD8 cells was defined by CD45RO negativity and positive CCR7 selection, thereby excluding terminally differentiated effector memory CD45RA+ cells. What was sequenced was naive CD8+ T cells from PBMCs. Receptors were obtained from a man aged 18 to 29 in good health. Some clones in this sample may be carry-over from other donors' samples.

The chain's CDR3 is CATADDSSYNEQFF. The CDR3 region has the DNA TGTGCCACCGCAGACGACAGCTCCTACAATGAGCAGTTCTTC. This chain links TRBV10-3 with TRBJ2-1, with D maybe TRBD1 (5 bases). V dropped 10 bases and J dropped 0 bases, with 13 bases sitting between them. The length of the CDR3 is 14 residues. Germline V CDR1 and CDR2: ENHRY, SYGVKD.

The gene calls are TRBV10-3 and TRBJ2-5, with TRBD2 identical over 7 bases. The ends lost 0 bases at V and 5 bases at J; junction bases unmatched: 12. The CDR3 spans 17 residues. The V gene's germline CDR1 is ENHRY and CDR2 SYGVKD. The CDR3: CAISESSLGRARETQYF. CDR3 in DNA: TGTGCCATCAGTGAGTCGTCCCTGGGGAGGGCGCGGGAGACCCAGTACTTC.

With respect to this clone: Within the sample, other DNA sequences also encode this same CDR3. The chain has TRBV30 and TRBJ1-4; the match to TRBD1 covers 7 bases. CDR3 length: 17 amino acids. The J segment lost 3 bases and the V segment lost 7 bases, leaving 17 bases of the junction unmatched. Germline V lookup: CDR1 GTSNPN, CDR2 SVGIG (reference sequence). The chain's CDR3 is CASKHLAAGGPNEKLFF. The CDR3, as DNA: TGTGCCTCGAAGCACCTAGCCGCAGGGGGTCCTAATGAAAAACTGTTTTTT. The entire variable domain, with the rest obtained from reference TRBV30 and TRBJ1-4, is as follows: SQTIHQWPATLVQPVGSPLSLECTVEGTSNPNLYWYRQAAGRGLQLLFYSVGIGQISSEVPQNLSASRPQDRQFILSSKKLLLSDSGFYLCASKHLAAGGPNEKLFFGSGTQLSVL.

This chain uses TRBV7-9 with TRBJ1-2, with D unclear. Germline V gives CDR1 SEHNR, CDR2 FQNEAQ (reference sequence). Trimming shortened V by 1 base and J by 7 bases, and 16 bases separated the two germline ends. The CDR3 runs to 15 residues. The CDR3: CASSLVGPPGGGYTF. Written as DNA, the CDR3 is TGTGCCAGCAGCTTAGTAGGACCGCCGGGAGGTGGCTACACCTTC.

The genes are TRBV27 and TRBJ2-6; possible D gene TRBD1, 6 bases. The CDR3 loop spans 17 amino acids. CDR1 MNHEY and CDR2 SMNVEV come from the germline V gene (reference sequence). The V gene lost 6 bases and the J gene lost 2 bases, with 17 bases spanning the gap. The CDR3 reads CASSPTPQGPGANVLTF. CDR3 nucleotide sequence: TGTGCCAGCAGCCCCACCCCCCAGGGGCCTGGGGCCAACGTCCTGACTTTC.

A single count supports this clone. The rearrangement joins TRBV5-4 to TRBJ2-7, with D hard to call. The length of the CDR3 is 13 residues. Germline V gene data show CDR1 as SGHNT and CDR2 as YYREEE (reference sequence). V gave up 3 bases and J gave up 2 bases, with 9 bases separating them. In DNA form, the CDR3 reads TGTGCCAGCAGCTGGGGTAGTACCTACGAGCAGTACTTC. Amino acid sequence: CASSWGSTYEQYF.

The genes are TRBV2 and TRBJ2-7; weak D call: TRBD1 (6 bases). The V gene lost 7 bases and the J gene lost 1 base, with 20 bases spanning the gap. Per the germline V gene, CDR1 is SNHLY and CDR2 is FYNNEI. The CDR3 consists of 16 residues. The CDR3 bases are TGTGCCAGCAAAGCTCTACAGGGAAAGTATTCCTACGAGCAGTACTTC. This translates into CASKALQGKYSYEQYF.

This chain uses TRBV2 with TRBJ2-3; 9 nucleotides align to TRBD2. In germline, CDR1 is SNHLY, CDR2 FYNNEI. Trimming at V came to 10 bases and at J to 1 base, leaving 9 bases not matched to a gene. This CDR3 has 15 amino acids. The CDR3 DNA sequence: TGTGCCACCCAAGATCAGCGGGAGGGCACAGATACGCAGTATTTT. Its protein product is CATQDQREGTDTQYF.

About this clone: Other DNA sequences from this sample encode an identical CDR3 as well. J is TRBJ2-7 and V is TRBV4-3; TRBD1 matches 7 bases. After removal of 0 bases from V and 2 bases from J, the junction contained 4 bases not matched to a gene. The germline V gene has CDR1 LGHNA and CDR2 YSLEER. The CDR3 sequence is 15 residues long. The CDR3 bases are TGCGCCAGCAGCCAAGATAGGCAGGGGGCCTACGAGCAGTACTTC. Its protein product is CASSQDRQGAYEQYF.

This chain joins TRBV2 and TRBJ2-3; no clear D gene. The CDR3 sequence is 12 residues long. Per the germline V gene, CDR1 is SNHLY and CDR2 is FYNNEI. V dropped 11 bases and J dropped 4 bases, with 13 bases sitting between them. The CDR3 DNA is TGTGCCGGCGGCTACATCGCAGATACGCAGTATTTT. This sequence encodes CAGGYIADTQYF.

The CDR3 region is CASSPLQSQGEIILATTNEKLFF. CDR3 coding DNA: TGTGCCAGCAGCCCCTTACAGTCTCAGGGAGAAATAATCCTTGCGACAACTAATGAAAAACTGTTTTTT. V and J are TRBV21-1 and TRBJ1-4. TRBV21-1 is noted as a pseudogene. The CDR3 length is 23 residues.